This passage covers 12 T cell receptor beta chains from one sample sequenced in a study of resident and recirculating memory T cells in vitiligo. Generated by immunoSEQ multiplex PCR, the TCRdb table keeps only in-frame clones and is missing some. The sample includes roughly 76,000 clones, approximately 90% seen only once; the top ten take 4.9%. Material: blood. Receptor source: a male donor with vitiligo.

V and J are TRBV7-2 and TRBJ2-4, with TRBD2 matching over 7 bases. This CDR3 has 17 residues. The V gene end was trimmed by 1 base and the J gene end by 1 base; junction bases not matched to a gene: 7. Looked up from germline, CDR1 is SGHTA and CDR2 is FQGNSA. The CDR3 spells CASSLVFGGGAKNIQYF. CDR3 DNA: TGTGCCAGCAGCTTAGTCTTCGGGGGAGGGGCCAAAAACATTCAGTACTTC.

A single count supports this clone. The genes are TRBV9 and TRBJ1-5, with D uncertain. Germline V lookup: CDR1 SGDLS, CDR2 YYNGEE. V was cut by 3 bases and J by 0 bases, with 10 bases left in between. This CDR3 has 15 residues. CDR3 nucleotides: TGTGCCAGCAGCGACGGAGATTATAGCAATCAGCCCCAGCATTTT. It is translated as CASSDGDYSNQPQHF.

The rearrangement links TRBV6-6 to TRBJ2-7; D possibly corresponds to TRBD1 (6 bases). Germline loops: CDR1 MNHNY, CDR2 SVGAGI (reference sequence). The V gene lost 6 bases and the J gene lost 4 bases, with 22 bases spanning the gap. This CDR3 comprises 16 residues. This chain's CDR3 is CASSMIGTGRVYEQYF. The CDR3 nucleotides read TGTGCCAGCAGCATGATCGGAACAGGGCGGGTTTACGAGCAGTACTTC.

The chain is built from TRBV5-6 and TRBJ1-2; D uncertain. The V end lost 0 bases, the J end lost 12 bases, and 9 bases lay between the germline ends. This CDR3 region has 11 residues. Looked up from germline, CDR1 is SGHDT and CDR2 is YYEEEE. CDR3 nucleotides: TGTGCCAGCAGCTTGGGATGGGAGGACACCTTC. Its protein is CASSLGWEDTF.

The chain has TRBV4-3 and TRBJ2-5, with 8 nucleotides matching TRBD1. CDR1 and CDR2 (germline): LGHNA, YSLEER. There are 14 residues in the CDR3. Unmatched junction bases numbered 0, after V lost 3 bases and J lost 0 bases. CDR3 protein: CASSQTGDQETQYF. DNA of the CDR3: TGCGCCAGCAGCCAGACAGGGGACCAAGAGACCCAGTACTTC.

The CDR3 region is CASSRNQGFTDTQYF. CDR3 coding DNA: TGTGCCAGCTCACGTAATCAGGGGTTCACAGATACGCAGTATTTT. The chain links TRBV18 to TRBJ2-3; D possibly corresponds to TRBD1 (6 bases). Per germline, CDR1 KGHSH and CDR2 LQKENI. V was trimmed by 4 bases and J by 2 bases, leaving 13 bases between them. The CDR3 runs 15 residues.

The V gene is TRBV9, the J gene TRBJ2-3, with no clear D. V dropped 1 base and J dropped 3 bases, with 6 bases sitting between them. This CDR3 is 13 amino acids long. From germline, CDR1 is SGDLS and CDR2 YYNGEE. For the CDR3, the DNA is TGTGCCAGCAGCGTACCCGGGACAGATACGCAGTATTTT. Its translation is CASSVPGTDTQYF.

The chain joins TRBV10-1 to TRBJ2-3; a possible D gene is TRBD1 (6 bases). Trimming took off 11 bases at V and 4 bases at J, with 19 bases between the two ends. The CDR3 has 14 amino acids. Per the germline V gene, CDR1 is WNHNN and CDR2 is SYGVQD (reference sequence). CDR3 region: CAERQAFSPDTQYF. In nucleotides, the CDR3 is TGCGCCGAAAGACAGGCCTTCTCCCCAGATACGCAGTATTTT.

This clone was picked up one time. The V gene is TRBV15, the J gene TRBJ1-1; D is ambiguous. V gave up 3 bases and J gave up 0 bases, with 11 bases separating them. Germline lookup yields CDR1 LNHNV and CDR2 YYDKDF (reference sequence). This CDR3 comprises 15 residues. CDR3: CATSSRMSLNTEAFF. The CDR3 nucleotides are TGTGCCACCAGCAGCAGGATGTCCTTGAACACTGAAGCTTTCTTT.

The chain couples TRBV7-2 to TRBJ2-3; D ambiguous. From germline, CDR1 is SGHTA and CDR2 FQGNSA. The CDR3 sequence is 12 residues long. Trimming took 2 bases from V and 3 from J, leaving 3 bases between them. This chain's CDR3 is CASSLLTDTQYF. The DNA of the CDR3 is TGTGCCAGCAGCTTACTGACAGATACGCAGTATTTT. Based on the CDR3 plus reference TRBV7-2 and TRBJ2-3, the full variable domain is GAGVSQSPSNKVTEKGKDVELRCDPISGHTALYWYRQSLGQGLEFLIYFQGNSAPDKSGLPSDRFSAERTGGSVSTLTIQRTQQEDSAVYLCASSLLTDTQYFGPGTRLTVL.

The V call is TRBV5-1, the J call TRBJ2-5; D perhaps matches TRBD2 (7 bases). The CDR3 length is 16 residues. V was shortened by 3 bases and J by 0 bases, with 15 bases between the two germline ends. From germline, CDR1 is SGHRS and CDR2 YFSETQ. This CDR3 is CASSSELGGHQETQYF. CDR3 DNA: TGCGCCAGCAGCTCTGAATTGGGGGGGCACCAAGAGACCCAGTACTTC.

V is TRBV5-4 and J is TRBJ1-1, with D possibly being TRBD1 (5 bases). V was clipped by 3 bases and J by 0 bases, with 12 bases between them. The length of the CDR3 is 15 residues. CDR1 is SGHNT and CDR2 is YYREEE in the germline V gene (reference sequence). CDR3 sequence reads: CASSSGGTMNTEAFF. Here the CDR3 DNA reads TGTGCCAGCAGCTCCGGGGGGACCATGAACACTGAAGCTTTCTTT.